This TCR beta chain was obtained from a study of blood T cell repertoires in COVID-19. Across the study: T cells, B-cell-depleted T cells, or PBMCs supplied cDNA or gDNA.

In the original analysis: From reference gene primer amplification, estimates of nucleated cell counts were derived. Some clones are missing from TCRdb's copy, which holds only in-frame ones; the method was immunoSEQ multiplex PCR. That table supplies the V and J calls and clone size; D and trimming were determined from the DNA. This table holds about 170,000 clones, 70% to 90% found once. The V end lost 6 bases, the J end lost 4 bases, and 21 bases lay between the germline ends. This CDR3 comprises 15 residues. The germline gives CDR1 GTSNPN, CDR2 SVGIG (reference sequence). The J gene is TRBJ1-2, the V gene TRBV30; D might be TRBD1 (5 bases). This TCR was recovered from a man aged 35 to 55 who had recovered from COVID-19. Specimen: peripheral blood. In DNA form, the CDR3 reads TGTGCCTGTAAGAGGGCGGGGACTACTCTCTATGGCTACACCTTC. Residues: CACKRAGTTLYGYTF.